A selection of T cell receptor beta chains follows, all from one sample in a study of blood T cells in healthy people across ages. TCRdb reanalysed the 5' RACE reads using MiXCR and keeps one entry per CDR3 protein. Of roughly 1,500,000 distinct CDR3 sequences listed, approximately 32% are singletons. Sample: blood. The source is a woman in her twenties or thirties in good health. Each CDR3 is given with its conserved first and last residue. A D gene is named only where the DNA matches it firmly. The listing skips clone size in some rows; elsewhere it reads once, few, many or a size class.

v_gene,j_gene,abundance,d_gene,CDR3nt,CDR3aa
TRBV11-2,TRBJ2-1,.,.,TGTGCCAGCAGCCCGTTAGGGGGAACCTACAATGAGCAGTTCTTC,CASSPLGGTYNEQFF
TRBV3-1,TRBJ2-2,.,.,TGTGCCAGCAGCCAGGCAAGCGGGTCCACCGGGGAGCTGTTTTTT,CASSQASGSTGELFF
TRBV6-1,TRBJ2-4,.,TRBD2,TGTGCCGGCAGTGAAAAACCTAGCGGGGGAGGTAAAAACATTCAGTACTTC,CAGSEKPSGGGKNIQYF
TRBV4-1,TRBJ1-2,.,TRBD1,TGCGCCAGCAGCCAGCCCGGGACAGGGGGCTTTGGCTACACCTTC,CASSQPGTGGFGYTF
TRBV7-3,TRBJ2-1,.,TRBD1,TGTGCCAGCAGCGTCCAGGGGGCTAAGTACAATGAGCAGTTCTTC,CASSVQGAKYNEQFF
TRBV20-1,TRBJ2-3,.,.,TGCAGTGCTAGTGATCTGCAGCGGACAGATACGCAGTATTTT,CSASDLQRTDTQYF
TRBV20-1,TRBJ2-3,.,.,TGCAGTGCGTGGACCCCGCCAGATACGCAGTATTTT,CSAWTPPDTQYF
TRBV5-1,TRBJ2-7,few,.,TGCGCCAGCAGCTGGGGAACTTACGAGCAGTACTTC,CASSWGTYEQYF
TRBV20-1,TRBJ1-1,few,TRBD1,TGCAGTGCGAAAACAGGGGCCCCGAACACTGAAGCTTTCTTT,CSAKTGAPNTEAFF
TRBV7-3,TRBJ2-2,.,.,TGTGCCAGTAGCCCCCAGTCAGTCGGGGAGCTGTTTTTT,CASSPQSVGELFF
TRBV5-6,TRBJ1-2,few,.,TGTGCCAGCAGCTTGGGCGAGACAACTGGCGGCTACACCTTC,CASSLGETTGGYTF
TRBV12-3/TRBV12-4,TRBJ2-7,.,.,TGTGCCAGCAGTTTACTAGCAGACAACTACGAGCAGTACTTC,CASSLLADNYEQYF
TRBV20-1,TRBJ2-1,once,TRBD1,TGCAGTGCCACAAAGACAGGGGTGCCCTACAATGAGCAGTTCTTC,CSATKTGVPYNEQFF
TRBV20-1,TRBJ2-7,few,.,TGCAGTGCTAGAGGGGCAGGGGACACCCAGATCTACGAGCAGTACTTC,CSARGAGDTQIYEQYF
TRBV6-1,TRBJ2-5,.,.,TGTGCCAGCAGTAGACACGGAGAGACCCAGTACTTC,CASSRHGETQYF
TRBV20-1,TRBJ2-5,many,TRBD1,TGCAGTGCCTTAACAGGGGGCGGTGAGACCCAGTACTTC,CSALTGGGETQYF
TRBV7-6,TRBJ2-1,.,TRBD1,TGTGCCAGCAGCCCACGAGCGACAGGGGATGAGCAGTTCTTC,CASSPRATGDEQFF
TRBV5-6,TRBJ2-7,.,.,TGTGCCAGCAGCTTCGTTGAGTCCTACGAGCAGTACTTC,CASSFVESYEQYF
TRBV20-1,TRBJ2-1,.,TRBD2,TGCAGTGCGGGGGGACTAGCACCGATTAGCTCCTACAATGAGCAGTTCTTC,CSAGGLAPISSYNEQFF
TRBV20-1,TRBJ1-2,few,TRBD1,TGCAGTGCCGCAACCGACAGGGCCTATGGCTACACCTTC,CSAATDRAYGYTF
TRBV12-3/TRBV12-4,TRBJ2-5,.,TRBD1,TGTGCCAGCAGTCCTAGGCCGACACGGACAGGTCTGGGGACCCAGTACTTC,CASSPRPTRTGLGTQYF
TRBV6-6,TRBJ2-5,.,TRBD2,TGTGCCAGCACTAGCGGGGGGCGAGAGACCCAGTACTTC,CASTSGGRETQYF
TRBV2,TRBJ2-7,few,.,TGTGCCAGCAGTGAACCGCAGGATTTAACGGCTCGCTACGAGCAGTACTTC,CASSEPQDLTARYEQYF
TRBV10-3,TRBJ2-3,.,.,TGTGCCATCAGTGGACAGGTCACAGATACGCAGTATTTT,CAISGQVTDTQYF
TRBV28,TRBJ2-2,few,.,TGTGCCAGCAGTTCCGGGACATGGAGAAGGCACACCGGGGAGCTGTTTTTT,CASSSGTWRRHTGELFF
TRBV6-5,TRBJ2-3,.,TRBD1,TGTGCCAGCAGCTCCCGGGACAGAACAGATACGCAGTATTTT,CASSSRDRTDTQYF
TRBV5-5,TRBJ2-7,.,.,TGTGCCAGCAGCTTGGGACAGGCGATTCTCGACGAGCAGTACTTC,CASSLGQAILDEQYF
TRBV2,TRBJ2-7,.,.,TGTGCCACCAAACCCGTCGGATCCTACGAGCAGTACTTC,CATKPVGSYEQYF
TRBV10-3,TRBJ2-7,.,TRBD2,TGTGCCACCTCAGCGGGGAATTACGAGCAGTACTTC,CATSAGNYEQYF
TRBV7-3,TRBJ2-5,.,TRBD2,TGTGCCAGCAGCGCAATAGCGGGGCACAATGAGCAGTACTTC,CASSAIAGHNEQYF
TRBV7-9,TRBJ1-5,few,.,TGTGCCAGCAGCTCCGGGGGGGCTAGTCAGCCCCAGCATTTT,CASSSGGASQPQHF
TRBV18,TRBJ2-7,.,.,TGTGCCAGCTCACCACGACAGCCCGATGTGGAGCAGTACTTC,CASSPRQPDVEQYF
TRBV20-1,TRBJ1-2,.,.,TGCAGTGCTAGAGATCCTGGGAAAGGGCTGGGGCCGGGTGGCTACACCTTC,CSARDPGKGLGPGGYTF
TRBV4-2,TRBJ2-1,few,.,TGTGCCAGCAGCCAAGAACCGAGTCGTTCCTACAATGAGCAGTTCTTC,CASSQEPSRSYNEQFF
TRBV6-5,TRBJ1-4,.,TRBD1,TGTGCCAGCAGAACCGGGACAGGCACAAATGAAAAACTGTTTTTT,CASRTGTGTNEKLFF
TRBV4-1,TRBJ2-5,few,.,TGCGCCAGCAGCCAAGTTGGGGGACTGGCGGAGACCCAGTACTTC,CASSQVGGLAETQYF
TRBV29-1,TRBJ2-5,few,TRBD2,TGCAGCGTTGAAGGATACAGCGGGGGGTCCCAAGAGACCCAGTACTTC,CSVEGYSGGSQETQYF
TRBV5-1,TRBJ1-2,few,TRBD1,TGCGCCAGCACCGACAGGGGCGCCTATGGCTACACCTTC,CASTDRGAYGYTF
TRBV3-1,TRBJ1-4,.,.,TGTGCCAGCAGCCAAGATATGGGATATCAGGAAAAACTGTTTTTT,CASSQDMGYQEKLFF
TRBV10-3,TRBJ1-2,.,.,TGTGCCATCAGTGAGTCGATACAGACCTATGGCTACACCTTC,CAISESIQTYGYTF
TRBV5-6,TRBJ2-5,few,.,TGTGCCAGCAGCTTGGTCCTCGACTCTAAGGGGGAGACCCAGTACTTC,CASSLVLDSKGETQYF
TRBV10-3,TRBJ2-1,.,.,TGTGCCATCAGTGGCGGAGTAGCGGTGATCAATGAGCAGTTCTTC,CAISGGVAVINEQFF
TRBV5-6,TRBJ1-1,.,TRBD1,TGTGCCAGCAGCGGTGACAGGGGGCGAGATTTCGACACTGAAGCTTTCTTT,CASSGDRGRDFDTEAFF
TRBV9,TRBJ2-5,few,TRBD2,TGTGCCAGCAGCTCGGGACTAGCTATGGAGACCCAGTACTTC,CASSSGLAMETQYF
TRBV3-1,TRBJ2-3,few,.,TGTGCCAGCAGCAGCCTCGGGCCCACAGATACGCAGTATTTT,CASSSLGPTDTQYF
TRBV20-1,TRBJ2-3,few,TRBD1,TGCAGTGCTAGAGATCTGAGGGGACAGAGCGACACAGATACGCAGTATTTT,CSARDLRGQSDTDTQYF
TRBV4-2,TRBJ2-2,few,TRBD2,TGTGCCAGCAGCCATGTTCCGGGACTAGCAACCGGGGAGCTGTTTTTT,CASSHVPGLATGELFF
TRBV9,TRBJ2-7,few,.,TGTGCCAGCAGCGTAGCTCACGGGGGGCCCTACGAGCAGTACTTC,CASSVAHGGPYEQYF